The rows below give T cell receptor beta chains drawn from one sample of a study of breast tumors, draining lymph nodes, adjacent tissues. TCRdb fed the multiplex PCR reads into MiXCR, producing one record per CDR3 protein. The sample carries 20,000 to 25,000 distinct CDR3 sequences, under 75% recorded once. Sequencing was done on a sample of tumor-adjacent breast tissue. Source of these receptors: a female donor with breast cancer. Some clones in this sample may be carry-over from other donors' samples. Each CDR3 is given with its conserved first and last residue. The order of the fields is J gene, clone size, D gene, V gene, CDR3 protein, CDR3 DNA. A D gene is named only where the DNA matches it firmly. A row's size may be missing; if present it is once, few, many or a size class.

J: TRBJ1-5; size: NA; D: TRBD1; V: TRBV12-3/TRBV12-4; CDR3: CASSPGQEGRFHAQHF; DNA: TGTGCCAGCAGCCCCGGACAGGAAGGACGGTTCCACGCCCAGCATTTT
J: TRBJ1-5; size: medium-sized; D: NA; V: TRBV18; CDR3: CASSLAGARQPQHF; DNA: TGTGCCAGCTCCCTGGCGGGGGCGCGGCAGCCCCAGCATTTT
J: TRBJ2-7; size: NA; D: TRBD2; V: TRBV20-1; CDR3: CSAGTSGETYEQYF; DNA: TGCAGTGCTGGCACTAGCGGGGAAACCTACGAGCAGTACTTC
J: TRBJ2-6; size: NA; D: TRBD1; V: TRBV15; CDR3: CATSRDRVTGVVGANVLTF; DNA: TGTGCCACCAGCAGAGATCGAGTGACAGGGGTCGTTGGGGCCAACGTCCTGACTTTC
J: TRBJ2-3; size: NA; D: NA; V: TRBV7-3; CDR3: CASSLTGPDTQYF; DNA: TGTGCCAGCAGCTTAACGGGGCCAGATACGCAGTATTTT
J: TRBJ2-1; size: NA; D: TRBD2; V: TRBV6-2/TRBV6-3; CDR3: CASNPGSGGAGGEQFF; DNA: TGTGCCAGCAATCCGGGTAGCGGGGGGGCAGGGGGTGAGCAGTTCTTC
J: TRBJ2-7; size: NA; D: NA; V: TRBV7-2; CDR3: CASSPRDGEYEPLF; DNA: TGTGCCAGCAGCCCGCGGGACGGCGAGTACGAACCCCTCTTC
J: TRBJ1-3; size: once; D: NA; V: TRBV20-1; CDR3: CSAEGVGYGYTIYF; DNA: TGCAGTGCTGAAGGGGTCGGCTATGGCTACACCATATATTTT
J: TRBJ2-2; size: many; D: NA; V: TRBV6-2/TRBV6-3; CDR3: CASSPLSMGELFF; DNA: TGTGCCAGCAGCCCCCTGTCCATGGGGGAGCTGTTTTTT
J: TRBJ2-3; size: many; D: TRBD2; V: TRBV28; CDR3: CASSSPSTSGKSTDTQYF; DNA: TGTGCCAGCAGTTCGCCCTCGACTAGCGGTAAAAGCACAGATACGCAGTATTTT
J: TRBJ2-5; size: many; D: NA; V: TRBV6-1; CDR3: CASSESGAQETQYF; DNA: TGTGCCAGCAGTGAATCGGGAGCCCAAGAGACCCAGTACTTC
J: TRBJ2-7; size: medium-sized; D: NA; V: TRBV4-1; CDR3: CASSRVQGWYYEQYF; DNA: TGCGCCAGCAGCCGAGTACAGGGTTGGTACTACGAGCAGTACTTC
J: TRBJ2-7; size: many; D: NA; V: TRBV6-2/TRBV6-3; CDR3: CASRSTGTGNYEQYF; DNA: TGTGCCAGCAGATCCACCGGGACTGGAAACTACGAGCAGTACTTC
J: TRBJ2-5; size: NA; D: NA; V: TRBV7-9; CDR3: CASSLRERGPKETQYF; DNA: TGTGCCAGCAGCCTCCGGGAGCGAGGGCCAAAAGAGACCCAGTACTTC
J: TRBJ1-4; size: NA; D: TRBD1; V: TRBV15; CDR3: CATSTGQGGEKLFF; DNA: TGTGCCACCAGCACTGGACAGGGAGGTGAAAAACTGTTTTTT
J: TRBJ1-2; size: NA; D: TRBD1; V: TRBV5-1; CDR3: CASRGGQGIYGYTF; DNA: TGCGCCAGCAGGGGGGGACAGGGCATTTATGGCTACACCTTC
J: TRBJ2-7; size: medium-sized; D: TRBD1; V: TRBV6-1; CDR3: CASSAEGTGGNEQYF; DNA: TGTGCCAGCAGTGCAGAAGGGACAGGGGGTAACGAGCAGTACTTC
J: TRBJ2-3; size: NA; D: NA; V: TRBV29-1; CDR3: CSVEDGGRIQATDTQYF; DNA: TGCAGCGTTGAAGATGGAGGTCGGATACAGGCAACAGATACGCAGTATTTT
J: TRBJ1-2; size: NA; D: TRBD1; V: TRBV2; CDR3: CASGDRDYGYTF; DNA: TGTGCCAGCGGAGACAGGGACTATGGCTACACCTTC
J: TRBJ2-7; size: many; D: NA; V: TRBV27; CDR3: CASSFSQGQYEQYF; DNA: TGTGCCAGCAGTTTCTCGCAGGGTCAATACGAGCAGTACTTC
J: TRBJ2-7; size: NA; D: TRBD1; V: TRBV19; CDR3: CASSVAGTGSYEQYF; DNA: TGTGCCAGTAGTGTTGCCGGGACAGGTTCCTACGAGCAGTACTTC
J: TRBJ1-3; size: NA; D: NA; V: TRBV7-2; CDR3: CASSPRAGTGNTIYF; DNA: TGTGCCAGCAGCCCTAGGGCGGGGACTGGAAACACCATATATTTT
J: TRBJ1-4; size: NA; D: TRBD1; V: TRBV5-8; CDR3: CASSIPGTGLNEKLFF; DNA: TGTGCCAGCAGCATACCCGGGACAGGATTAAATGAAAAACTGTTTTTT
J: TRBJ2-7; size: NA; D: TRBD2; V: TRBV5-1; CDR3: CASSLRGGATYEQYF; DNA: TGCGCCAGCAGCTTAAGGGGAGGGGCGACCTACGAGCAGTACTTC
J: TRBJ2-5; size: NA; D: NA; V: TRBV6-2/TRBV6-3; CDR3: CASSTRDIRKETQYF; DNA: TGTGCCAGCAGTACCCGGGACATCCGAAAAGAGACCCAGTACTTC
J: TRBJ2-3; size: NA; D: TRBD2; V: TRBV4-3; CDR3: CASSQGGLGLAGVDPTDTQYF; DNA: TGCGCCAGCAGCCAAGGGGGGCTGGGACTAGCGGGAGTGGACCCCACAGATACGCAGTATTTT
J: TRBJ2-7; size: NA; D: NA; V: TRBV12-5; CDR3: CASANTVNYEQYF; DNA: TGTGCTAGTGCCAATACGGTAAACTACGAGCAGTACTTC